The present T cell receptor beta chain was sequenced within a study of neurological immune-mediated disorders. TCRdb re-analysed the 5' RACE reads in MiXCR, keeping a single row per CDR3 protein. Of about 50,000 distinct CDR3 sequences detected, around a tenth appear once; the ten largest clones hold 5.3%. The CDR3 is 12 residues long. The trim removed 8 bases at V and 7 bases at J, leaving 7 bases unmatched. In this sample, this clonotype turned up many times. Antigen unknown. Study results and caveats: CDR3 amino acid sequences of expanded clones were not shared across subjects, a result suggesting private repertoires in all groups.

The source material was PBMCs. The chain employs TRBV12-3 or TRBV12-4 and TRBJ2-7; 8 nucleotides match TRBD1. This clonotype was sampled from a man aged 70-80 years with HTLV-1-associated myelopathy (HAM/TSP). The CDR3 bases are TGTGCCAGCGGCAGGGGGCTGGGGGAGCAGTACTTC. This encodes CASGRGLGEQYF.